The 5 T cell receptor beta chains in this list originate from one sample, sequenced in a study of T cells in Graves' hyperthyroidism and ophthalmopathy. Amplification targeted TCR beta CDR3 regions from RNA transcripts. A first-round RT-PCR of the TCR CDR3 used the HTBI primer set. One entry per CDR3 protein results from TCRdb running MiXCR on the multiplex PCR reads. The sample has over 200,000 distinct CDR3 sequences, 14% to 15% seen once. What was sequenced was blood. These receptors originate from a woman aged 40 to 55 with Graves' hyperthyroidism that later progressed to Graves' ophthalmopathy.

This clonotype was observed many times. The chain carries TRBV28 and TRBJ1-6, with no clear D. The CDR3 has 15 amino acids. The V gene lost 3 bases and the J gene lost 9 bases, with 15 bases spanning the gap. Per the germline V gene, CDR1 is MDHEN and CDR2 is SYDVKM. CDR3 residues: CASSFPGLGSSPLHF. In DNA form, the CDR3 reads TGTGCCAGCAGTTTCCCCGGTTTAGGGAGTTCACCCCTCCACTTT.

The genes are TRBV19 and TRBJ2-7, with 11 bases matching TRBD2. CDR3 size: 15 residues. Germline V gene data show CDR1 as LNHDA and CDR2 as SQIVND (reference sequence). The V gene end was trimmed by 1 base and the J gene end by 3 bases; junction bases not matched to a gene: 2. CDR3 in amino acids: CASSIVLAGGYEQYF. The CDR3 DNA reads as TGTGCCAGTAGTATAGTTCTAGCGGGAGGCTACGAGCAGTACTTC.

This chain uses TRBV3-1 with TRBJ2-5; 7 nucleotides line up with TRBD1. The CDR3 consists of 11 residues. Looked up from germline, CDR1 is LGHDT and CDR2 is YNNKEL (reference sequence). The ends lost 8 bases at V and 6 bases at J; junction bases unmatched: 3. This CDR3 is CASRTGQTQYF. CDR3 DNA sequence: TGTGCCAGCCGGACAGGACAGACCCAGTACTTC.

The J gene is TRBJ2-1, the V gene TRBV11-2, with 10 bases that match TRBD2. The V and J ends lost 5 bases and 7 bases, in that order; junction bases with no gene match: 8. The V gene's germline CDR1 is SGHAT and CDR2 FQNNGV. The CDR3 totals 15 residues. CDR3 region: CASSRLAGVWNEQFF. CDR3 DNA sequence: TGTGCCAGCAGCCGGCTAGCGGGAGTATGGAATGAGCAGTTCTTC. The entire variable domain, with the rest obtained from reference TRBV11-2 and TRBJ2-1, is as follows: EAGVAQSPRYKIIEKRQSVAFWCNPISGHATLYWYQQILGQGPKLLIQFQNNGVVDDSQLPKDRFSAERLKGVDSTLKIQPAKLEDSAVYLCASSRLAGVWNEQFFGPGTRLTVL.

At least ten counts were recorded for this clonotype. The J gene is TRBJ2-1, the V gene TRBV9; perhaps TRBD2 as D (6 bases). This CDR3 has 14 amino acids. Trimming shortened V by 4 bases and J by 5 bases, and 13 bases separated the two germline ends. Germline CDR1 and CDR2: SGDLS and YYNGEE. In DNA form, the CDR3 reads TGTGCCAGCAGCCCTGGGACTTGGGACAATGAGCAGTTCTTC. Translated, it gives CASSPGTWDNEQFF.